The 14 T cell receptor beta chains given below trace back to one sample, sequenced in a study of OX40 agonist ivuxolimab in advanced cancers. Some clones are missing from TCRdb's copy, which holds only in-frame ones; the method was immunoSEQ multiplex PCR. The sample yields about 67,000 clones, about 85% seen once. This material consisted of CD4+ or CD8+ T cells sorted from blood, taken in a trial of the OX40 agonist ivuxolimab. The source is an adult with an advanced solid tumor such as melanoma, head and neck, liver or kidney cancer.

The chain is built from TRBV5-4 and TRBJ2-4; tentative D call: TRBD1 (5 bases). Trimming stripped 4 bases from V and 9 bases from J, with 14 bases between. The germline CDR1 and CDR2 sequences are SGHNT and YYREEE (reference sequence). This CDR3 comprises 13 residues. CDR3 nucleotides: TGTGCCAGCAGCCGCGAAGGGGTTGCCATTCAGTACTTC. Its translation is CASSREGVAIQYF.

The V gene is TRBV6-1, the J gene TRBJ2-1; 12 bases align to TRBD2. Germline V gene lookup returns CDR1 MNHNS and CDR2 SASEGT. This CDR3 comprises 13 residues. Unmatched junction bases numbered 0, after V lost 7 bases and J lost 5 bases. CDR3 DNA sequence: TGTGCCAGCACTAGCGGGAGGGACAATGAGCAGTTCTTC. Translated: CASTSGRDNEQFF.

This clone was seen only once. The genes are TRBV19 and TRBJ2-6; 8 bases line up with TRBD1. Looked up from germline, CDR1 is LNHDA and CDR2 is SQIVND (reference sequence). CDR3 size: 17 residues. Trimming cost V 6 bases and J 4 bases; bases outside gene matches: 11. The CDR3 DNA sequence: TGTGCCAGTAGCCCCGGACAGGGTCCGGGCGGGGCCAACGTCCTGACTTTC. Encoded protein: CASSPGQGPGGANVLTF.

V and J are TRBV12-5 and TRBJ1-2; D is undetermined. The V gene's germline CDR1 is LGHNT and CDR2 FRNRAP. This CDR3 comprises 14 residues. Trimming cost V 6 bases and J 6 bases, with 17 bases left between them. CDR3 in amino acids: CASGPDGFVNGYTF. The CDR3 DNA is TGTGCTAGTGGCCCGGACGGTTTCGTGAATGGCTACACCTTC.

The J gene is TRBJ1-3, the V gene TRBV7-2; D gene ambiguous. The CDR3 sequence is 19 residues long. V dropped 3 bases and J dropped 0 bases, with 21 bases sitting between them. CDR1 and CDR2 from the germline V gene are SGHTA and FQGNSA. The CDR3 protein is CASSFSPRSPLSSGNTIYF. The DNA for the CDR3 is TGTGCCAGCAGCTTCTCCCCTCGGAGTCCACTTAGCTCTGGAAACACCATATATTTT.

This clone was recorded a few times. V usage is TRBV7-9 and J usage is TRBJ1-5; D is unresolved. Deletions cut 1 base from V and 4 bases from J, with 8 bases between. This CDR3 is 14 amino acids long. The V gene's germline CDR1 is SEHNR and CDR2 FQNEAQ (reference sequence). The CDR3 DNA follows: TGTGCCAGCAGCTTAGGACACCGGAATCAGCCCCAGCATTTT. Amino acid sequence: CASSLGHRNQPQHF. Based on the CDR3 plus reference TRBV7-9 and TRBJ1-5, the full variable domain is DTGVSQNPRHKITKRGQNVTFRCDPISEHNRLYWYRQTLGQGPEFLTYFQNEAQLEKSRLLSDRFSAERPKGSFSTLEIQRTEQGDSAMYLCASSLGHRNQPQHFGDGTRLSIL.

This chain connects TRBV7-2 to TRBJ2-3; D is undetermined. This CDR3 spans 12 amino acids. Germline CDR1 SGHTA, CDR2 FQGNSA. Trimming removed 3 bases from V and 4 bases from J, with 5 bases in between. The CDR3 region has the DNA TGTGCCAGCAGCTTTAGTCCAGATACGCAGTATTTT. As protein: CASSFSPDTQYF.

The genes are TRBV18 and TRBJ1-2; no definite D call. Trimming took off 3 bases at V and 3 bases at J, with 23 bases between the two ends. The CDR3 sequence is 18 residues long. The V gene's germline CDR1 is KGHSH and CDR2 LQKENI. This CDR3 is CASSPSLGNTLSDYGYTF. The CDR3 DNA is TGTGCCAGCTCACCTTCCTTGGGAAATACTTTGAGCGACTATGGCTACACCTTC. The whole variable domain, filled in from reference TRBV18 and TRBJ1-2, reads NAGVMQNPRHLVRRRGQEARLRCSPMKGHSHVYWYRQLPEEGLKFMVYLQKENIIDESGMPKERFSAEFPKEGPSILRIQQVVRGDSAAYFCASSPSLGNTLSDYGYTFGSGTRLTVV.

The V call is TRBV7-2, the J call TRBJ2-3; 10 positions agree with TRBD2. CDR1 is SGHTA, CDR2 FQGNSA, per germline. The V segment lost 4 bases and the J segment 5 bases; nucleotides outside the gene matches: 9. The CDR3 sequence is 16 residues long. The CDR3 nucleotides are TGTGCCAGCAGCTGGGTTAGCGGGGGGCCGGGAGATACGCAGTATTTT. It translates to CASSWVSGGPGDTQYF.

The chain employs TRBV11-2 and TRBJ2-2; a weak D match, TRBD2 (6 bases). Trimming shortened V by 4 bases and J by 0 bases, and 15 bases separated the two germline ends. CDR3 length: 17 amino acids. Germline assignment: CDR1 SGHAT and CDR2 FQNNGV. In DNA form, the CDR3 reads TGTGCCAGCAGCTCCCGGCCCGGGAGCGCGAACACCGGGGAGCTGTTTTTT. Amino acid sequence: CASSSRPGSANTGELFF. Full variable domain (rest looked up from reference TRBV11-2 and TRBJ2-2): EAGVAQSPRYKIIEKRQSVAFWCNPISGHATLYWYQQILGQGPKLLIQFQNNGVVDDSQLPKDRFSAERLKGVDSTLKIQPAKLEDSAVYLCASSSRPGSANTGELFFGEGSRLTVL.

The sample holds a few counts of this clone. This chain's CDR3 is CASSIQVTSNQPQHF. The CDR3 bases are TGTGCCAGTAGTATACAGGTGACTAGCAATCAGCCCCAGCATTTT. This chain uses TRBV19 with TRBJ1-5; no clear D gene. Deletions cut 2 bases from V and 0 bases from J, with 8 bases between. Germline loops: CDR1 LNHDA, CDR2 SQIVND (reference sequence). The CDR3 length is 15 residues.

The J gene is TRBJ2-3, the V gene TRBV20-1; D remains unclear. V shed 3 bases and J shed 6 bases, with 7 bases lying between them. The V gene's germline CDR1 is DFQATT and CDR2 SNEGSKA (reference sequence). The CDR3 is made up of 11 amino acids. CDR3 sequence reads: CSASEEDTQYF. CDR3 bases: TGCAGTGCTAGTGAGGAGGATACGCAGTATTTT.

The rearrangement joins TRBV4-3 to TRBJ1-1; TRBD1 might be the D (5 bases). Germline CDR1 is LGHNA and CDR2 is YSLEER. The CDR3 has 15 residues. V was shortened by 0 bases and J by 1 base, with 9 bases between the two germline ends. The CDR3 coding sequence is TGCGCCAGCAGCCAAGACTACAGGACGAACACTGAAGCTTTCTTT. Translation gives CASSQDYRTNTEAFF.

CDR3 amino acids: CASSLRPVSYGYTF. The CDR3 coding sequence is TGTGCCAGCAGCTTACGACCGGTCTCCTATGGCTACACCTTC. V is TRBV5-5 and J is TRBJ1-2; no firm D call. CDR3 length: 14 residues. The germline gives CDR1 SGHKS, CDR2 YYEKEE (reference sequence). V gave up 2 bases and J gave up 4 bases, with 12 bases separating them. The full variable domain, in which reference TRBV5-5 and TRBJ1-2 provide the parts outside the CDR3, is DAGVTQSPTHLIKTRGQQVTLRCSPISGHKSVSWYQQVLGQGPQFIFQYYEKEERGRGNFPDRFSARQFPNYSSELNVNALLLGDSALYLCASSLRPVSYGYTFGSGTRLTVV.